The present entry profiles one T cell receptor beta chain with its context. Its binding antigen is unknown. The sample holds no much larger clone one base away, and base qualities are not on file. The source of the sample is a study of Tregs in tolerant kidney transplant recipients (dated 2019 in TCRdb). About the investigation overall: Before combined kidney and bone marrow transplantation, this study identified donor-specific regulatory T cells using TCRbeta sequencing and then followed those same cells after transplant. The investigation overall reported the following: Biological reproducibility was not directly addressed, though technical replication error appeared minimal. Expanding Tregs with activated donor B cells appeared to identify the most biologically relevant and donor-specific TCRbeta repertoire. Because only a small number of patients were included, the study had limitations, and the results will need to be validated in larger populations as well as under other immunosuppression protocols. In tolerant patients, the expansion of donor-specific Tregs was greater than global Treg expansion, suggesting that the expansion was antigen-driven rather than nonspecific. PCR primers changed over time for some patients, so nucleotide-level comparison across those patients' samples was not possible.

For TCRbeta CDR3 sequencing, genomic DNA from the sorted cells was extracted using the QIAGEN DNeasy Blood and Tissue Kit. High-throughput TCRbeta CDR3 sequencing was carried out commercially through immunoSEQ, with PCR amplification with bias correction and internal controls included. The study's processing was this. Unique productive TCRbeta sequences were defined by CDR3 nucleotide sequence where primers matched, otherwise by CDR3 amino acid sequence with Vbeta and Jbeta genes. Sorting error was corrected by removing sequences shared between sorted populations at a frequency ratio of 2:1 or less, and the remaining shared sequences were assigned to the higher population. A sequence was defined as donor-reactive if the sequence was expanded at least 5-fold in CFSE-low cells compared with unstimulated cells and had a frequency of at least 0.01% in CFSE-low cells. Repertoire divergence was quantified by Jensen-Shannon divergence calculated from the top 100 TCRbeta sequences ranked by frequency. When a sample had multiple sequencing runs, each run was corrected for sorting error separately and the runs were then pooled. In its TCRdb copy, this immuneACCESS table keeps in-frame sequences only and misses some clones. Where compared with another copy, unresolved V genes explain less than half of these, and the others have no known cause. The DNA gave D and trimming, while V, J and clone size come from that table. The sample data list about 52,000 clones, and roughly nine tenths of these were observed just once. The ten largest clones represent roughly 15% of the sample.

The transplants used related donors along with nonmyeloablative bone marrow transplantation, and in the human trials mixed chimerism was transient. Unstimulated Tregs (CD4+CD25+CD127-), CD4+ non-Tregs (CD4+CD25-), CD4 and CD8 cells were FACS-sorted from thawed PBMCs. The patients were 4 recipients of combined kidney and bone marrow transplants from the ITN036ST trial, and samples were available only from these trial subjects. Healthy control blood was processed to PBMCs by Ficoll density gradient and cryopreserved, and patient PBMCs were collected before and after transplant. The germline V gene yields SGHVS for CDR1 and FNYEAQ for CDR2. The CDR3 measures 15 amino acids from cysteine to phenylalanine. The only DNA kept is the CDR3, 45 bases in frame from the first base. Relative to germline, V is 2 bases shorter and J is 4 bases shorter, with 12 bases between their ends.

The receptor was derived from a human patient who received a combined kidney and bone marrow transplant. After a transplant, the donor of the graft may account for some T cells. The source was CD8+ T cells from blood (PBMCs), collected 24 months after the transplant. The rearranged chain carries TRBV7-6 and TRBJ1-3, with TRBD1 perhaps the D gene, on 5 matching bases. The DNA sequence is TGTGCCAGCAGCTTAAGTTCTGGGGCCGGAAACACCATATATTTT. It codes for CASSLSSGAGNTIYF.